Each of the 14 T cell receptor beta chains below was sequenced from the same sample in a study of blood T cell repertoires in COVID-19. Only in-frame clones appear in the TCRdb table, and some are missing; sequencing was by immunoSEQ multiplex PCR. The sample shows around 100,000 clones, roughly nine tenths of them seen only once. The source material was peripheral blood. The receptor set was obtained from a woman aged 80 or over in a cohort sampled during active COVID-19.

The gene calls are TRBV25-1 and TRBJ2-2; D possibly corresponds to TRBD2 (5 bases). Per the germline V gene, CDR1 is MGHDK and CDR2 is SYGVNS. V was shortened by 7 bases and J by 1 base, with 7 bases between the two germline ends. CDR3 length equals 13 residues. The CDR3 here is CASIGGNTGELFF. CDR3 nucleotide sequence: TGTGCCAGCATCGGAGGGAACACCGGGGAGCTGTTTTTT.

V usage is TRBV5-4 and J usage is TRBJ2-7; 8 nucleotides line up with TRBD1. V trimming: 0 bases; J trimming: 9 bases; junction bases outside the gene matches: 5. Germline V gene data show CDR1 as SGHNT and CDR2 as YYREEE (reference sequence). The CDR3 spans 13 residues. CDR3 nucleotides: TGTGCCAGCAGCTTGGTAGACAGGGGTTGGCAGTACTTC. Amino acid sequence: CASSLVDRGWQYF.

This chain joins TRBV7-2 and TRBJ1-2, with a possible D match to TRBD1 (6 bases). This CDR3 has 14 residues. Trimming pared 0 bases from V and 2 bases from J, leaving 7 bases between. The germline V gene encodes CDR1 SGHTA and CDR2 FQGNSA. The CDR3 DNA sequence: TGTGCCAGCAGCTTAGCCACAGGGAACTATGGCTACACCTTC. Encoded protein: CASSLATGNYGYTF.

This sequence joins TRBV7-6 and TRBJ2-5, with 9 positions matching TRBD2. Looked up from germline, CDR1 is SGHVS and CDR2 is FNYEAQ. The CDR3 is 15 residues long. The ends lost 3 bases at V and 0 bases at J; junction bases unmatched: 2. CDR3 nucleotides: TGTGCCAGCAGCTTTGCGGGGGGGTACCAAGAGACCCAGTACTTC. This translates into CASSFAGGYQETQYF.

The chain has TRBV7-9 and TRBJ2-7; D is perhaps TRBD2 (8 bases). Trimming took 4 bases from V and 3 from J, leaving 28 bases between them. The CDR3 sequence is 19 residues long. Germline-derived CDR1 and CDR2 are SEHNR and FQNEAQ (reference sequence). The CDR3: CASSSAPGGGTGEFYEQYF. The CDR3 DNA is TGTGCCAGCAGCTCTGCCCCGGGGGGGGGTACAGGGGAGTTCTACGAGCAGTACTTC.

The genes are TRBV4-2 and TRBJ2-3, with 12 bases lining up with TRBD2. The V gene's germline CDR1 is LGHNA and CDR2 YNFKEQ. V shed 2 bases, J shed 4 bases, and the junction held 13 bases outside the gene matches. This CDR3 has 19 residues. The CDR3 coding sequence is TGTGCCAGCAGCCAATTGACTAGCGGGGGCCCGTTTGGGGCAGATACGCAGTATTTT. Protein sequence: CASSQLTSGGPFGADTQYF.

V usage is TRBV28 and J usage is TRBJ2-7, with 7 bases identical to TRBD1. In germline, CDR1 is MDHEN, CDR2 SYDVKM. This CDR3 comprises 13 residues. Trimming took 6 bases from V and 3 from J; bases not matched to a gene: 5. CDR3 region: CASRLDRSYEQYF. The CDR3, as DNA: TGTGCCAGCAGGCTGGACAGGAGCTACGAGCAGTACTTC.

CDR3 coding DNA: TGTGCCAGCAGTCCTGGGACAGGGGGCGCTGAGCAGTTCTTC. Translation: CASSPGTGGAEQFF. This sequence joins TRBV27 and TRBJ2-1; 12 bases are shared with TRBD1. Germline CDR1 is MNHEY and CDR2 is SMNVEV (reference sequence). The CDR3 has 14 residues. Trimming removed 5 bases from V and 9 bases from J; junction bases left unmatched: 5.

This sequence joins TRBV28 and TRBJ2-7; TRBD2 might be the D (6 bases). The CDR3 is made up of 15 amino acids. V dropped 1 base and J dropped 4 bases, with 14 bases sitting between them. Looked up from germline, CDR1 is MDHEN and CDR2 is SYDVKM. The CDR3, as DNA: TGTGCCAGCAGTTTATCCACGGGAGTAATTTACGAGCAGTACTTC. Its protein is CASSLSTGVIYEQYF.

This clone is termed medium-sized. CDR3 residues: CASSVTSVLTDTQYF. CDR3 coding DNA: TGTGCCAGCAGCGTCACTAGTGTCTTGACAGATACGCAGTATTTT. This chain links TRBV9 with TRBJ2-3; the D gene is possibly TRBD2 (5 bases). Trimming took 2 bases from V and 3 from J, leaving 13 bases between them. The germline CDR1 and CDR2 sequences are SGDLS and YYNGEE. CDR3 length: 15 residues.

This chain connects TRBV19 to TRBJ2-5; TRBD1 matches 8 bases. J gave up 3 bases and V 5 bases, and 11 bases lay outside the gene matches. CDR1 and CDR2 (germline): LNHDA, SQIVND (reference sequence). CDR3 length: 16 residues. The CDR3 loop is CASSPLGGQAEETQYF. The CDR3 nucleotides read TGTGCCAGTAGTCCTCTTGGGGGACAGGCAGAAGAGACCCAGTACTTC.

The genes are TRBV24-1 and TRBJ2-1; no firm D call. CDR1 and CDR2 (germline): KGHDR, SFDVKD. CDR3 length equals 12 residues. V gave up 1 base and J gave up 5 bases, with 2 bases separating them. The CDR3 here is CATSDFDNEQFF. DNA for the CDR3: TGTGCCACCAGTGATTTCGACAATGAGCAGTTCTTC.

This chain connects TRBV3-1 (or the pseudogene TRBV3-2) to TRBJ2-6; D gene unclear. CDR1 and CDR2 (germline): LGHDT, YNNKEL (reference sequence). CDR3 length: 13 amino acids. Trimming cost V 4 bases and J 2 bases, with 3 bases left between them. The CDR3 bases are TGTGCCAGCAGCCTCGCTGGGGCCAACGTCCTGACTTTC. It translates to CASSLAGANVLTF.

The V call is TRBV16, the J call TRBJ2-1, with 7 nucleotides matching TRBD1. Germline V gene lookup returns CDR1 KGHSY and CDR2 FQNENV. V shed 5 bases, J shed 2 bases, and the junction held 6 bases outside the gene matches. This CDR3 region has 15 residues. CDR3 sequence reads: CASSTGTATYNEQFF. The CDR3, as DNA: TGTGCCAGCAGCACCGGGACAGCGACCTACAATGAGCAGTTCTTC.